The rows below give T cell receptor beta chains drawn from one sample of a study of CD8 T cells in ankylosing spondylitis. Via MiXCR, TCRdb re-called the 5' RACE reads, giving one row per CDR3 protein. The data contain some 140,000 distinct CDR3 sequences, about 7% of them singletons. Sample: blood, either unsorted or a sorted T cell fraction (not recorded which). Source of these receptors: a female donor with ankylosing spondylitis or in good health (not recorded which). Each CDR3 is given with its conserved first and last residue. The D gene is left open where the match is weak. A row's size may be missing; if present it is once, few, many or a size class.

clone size	V gene	J gene	D gene	CDR3 protein	CDR3 DNA
many	TRBV6-1	TRBJ1-3	TRBD1	CASSATQGASGNTIYF	TGTGCCAGCAGTGCCACACAGGGGGCTTCTGGAAACACCATATATTTT
few	TRBV28	TRBJ2-7	NA	CASSRDRIISYEQYF	TGTGCCAGCAGCAGGGACCGGATAATTTCCTACGAGCAGTACTTC
many	TRBV14	TRBJ2-7	NA	CASSQGTPHYEQYF	TGTGCCAGCAGCCAAGGAACCCCACACTACGAGCAGTACTTC
many	TRBV5-1	TRBJ2-2	TRBD2	CASSFATSGGANTGELFF	TGCGCCAGCAGCTTCGCGACTAGCGGGGGGGCCAACACCGGGGAGCTGTTTTTT
many	TRBV10-3	TRBJ1-1	TRBD1	CAISEPGQGSPEAFF	TGTGCCATCAGTGAGCCGGGACAGGGGAGCCCTGAAGCTTTCTTT
many	TRBV9	TRBJ2-2	NA	CASSVVSHNTGELFF	TGTGCCAGCAGCGTAGTTAGCCACAACACCGGGGAGCTGTTTTTT
many	TRBV4-2	TRBJ2-7	TRBD2	CASSQELAGGTYEQYF	TGTGCCAGCAGCCAAGAACTAGCGGGGGGAACCTACGAGCAGTACTTC
many	TRBV4-3	TRBJ2-1	TRBD2	CASSQDFGTSILEQFF	TGCGCCAGCAGCCAAGATTTTGGGACTAGCATTCTTGAGCAGTTCTTC
many	TRBV9	TRBJ2-7	TRBD2	CASSVDGGGTYEQYF	TGTGCCAGCAGCGTAGACGGCGGGGGGACCTACGAGCAGTACTTC
many	TRBV28	TRBJ1-1	NA	CASFFRGREAFF	TGTGCCAGCTTTTTTCGGGGACGTGAAGCTTTCTTT
many	TRBV5-1	TRBJ2-7	NA	CASSLEQSSYEQYF	TGCGCCAGCAGCTTAGAACAGAGCTCCTACGAGCAGTACTTC
once	TRBV5-1	TRBJ1-2	NA	CASSLTSGDYGHTF	TGCGCCAGCAGCTTGACCTCAGGGGACTATGGCCACACCTTC
many	TRBV7-8	TRBJ1-5	NA	CASSLVAGGVNQPQHF	TGTGCCAGCAGCTTAGTAGCGGGGGGGGTAAATCAGCCCCAGCATTTT
NA	TRBV4-2	TRBJ1-5	NA	CASNQIGEHGQPQHF	TGTGCCAGCAATCAAATCGGGGAGCACGGTCAGCCCCAGCATTTT
many	TRBV9	TRBJ1-2	NA	CASSVEADRLGYTF	TGTGCCAGCAGCGTAGAGGCGGATAGGCTTGGCTACACCTTC
many	TRBV20-1	TRBJ1-6	NA	CSARRGDRFLHF	TGCAGTGCTAGAAGGGGTGACAGATTCCTCCACTTT
many	TRBV5-1	TRBJ1-3	TRBD1	CASRQAGGRGNTIYF	TGCGCCAGCAGACAAGCAGGGGGGAGAGGAAACACCATATATTTT
many	TRBV10-3	TRBJ2-7	TRBD2	CAISDGHLAGREQYF	TGTGCCATCAGTGACGGGCATCTAGCGGGGAGGGAGCAGTACTTC
many	TRBV9	TRBJ2-1	NA	CASSVDSGINEQFF	TGTGCCAGCAGCGTCGACAGCGGAATAAATGAGCAGTTCTTC
NA	TRBV29-1	TRBJ1-2	NA	CSGWTGVYGYTF	TGCAGCGGATGGACGGGTGTCTATGGCTACACCTTC
many	TRBV9	TRBJ1-2	TRBD1	CASSARRQGGYGYTF	TGTGCCAGCAGCGCCCGCCGACAGGGCGGCTATGGCTACACCTTC
many	TRBV3-1	TRBJ1-1	NA	CASSPWRGLGNTEAFF	TGTGCCAGCAGCCCCTGGCGAGGATTGGGAAACACTGAAGCTTTCTTT
many	TRBV27	TRBJ2-7	NA	CASSLGAAAYEQYF	TGTGCCAGCAGTTTAGGCGCGGCAGCCTACGAGCAGTACTTC
NA	TRBV19	TRBJ1-4	TRBD1	CASSTGQVLGATNEKLFF	TGTGCCAGTAGTACGGGACAGGTCCTGGGAGCAACTAATGAAAAACTGTTTTTT
NA	TRBV20-1	TRBJ1-1	NA	CSAPKGTQMNTEAFF	TGCAGTGCTCCGAAAGGGACTCAGATGAACACTGAAGCTTTCTTT
many	TRBV20-1	TRBJ1-6	NA	CSARDGNSPLHF	TGCAGTGCTAGAGATGGGAATTCACCCCTCCACTTT
many	TRBV28	TRBJ2-1	TRBD1	CASSRNFLQPGQGTHNEQFF	TGTGCCAGCAGTAGAAATTTTTTGCAACCGGGACAGGGGACCCACAATGAGCAGTTCTTC
NA	TRBV20-1	TRBJ1-1	TRBD1	CSARPRDRGRTEAFF	TGCAGTGCTAGGCCCCGCGACAGGGGGCGAACTGAAGCTTTCTTT
few	TRBV7-9	TRBJ2-7	NA	CASSSYIRPYEQYF	TGTGCCAGCAGCTCATATATTCGGCCCTACGAGCAGTACTTC
many	TRBV4-3	TRBJ1-1	NA	CASSPRTADTEAFF	TGCGCCAGCAGCCCCCGGACAGCAGACACTGAAGCTTTCTTT
many	TRBV29-1	TRBJ2-1	NA	CSLEGGGVYNEQFF	TGCAGCTTGGAGGGGGGGGGAGTCTACAATGAGCAGTTCTTC
many	TRBV7-8	TRBJ2-4	NA	CASSLWPALAKNIQYF	TGTGCCAGCAGCTTATGGCCAGCACTAGCCAAAAACATTCAGTACTTC
many	TRBV4-1	TRBJ1-2	NA	CASHPAGQHNYGYTF	TGCGCCAGCCACCCCGCTGGGCAGCATAACTATGGCTACACCTTC
many	TRBV12-3/TRBV12-4	TRBJ2-5	TRBD1	CASSPPGGAETQYF	TGTGCCAGCAGCCCTCCAGGGGGTGCTGAGACCCAGTACTTC